This entry concerns a single T cell receptor (beta chain). Sequenced by immunoSEQ multiplex PCR; TCRdb stores in-frame clones only, minus some. Among about 350,000 clones, 87% were seen once, and the ten largest hold around 10%. CDR1 is SGHRS and CDR2 is YFSETQ in the germline V gene. Trimming took off 3 bases at V and 3 bases at J, with 22 bases between the two ends. This CDR3 contains 17 residues. This sample was taken from a study of blood T cell repertoires in COVID-19. Study information: The United States, Italy and Spain were the sources of the acute and convalescent COVID-19 samples. The cDNA or gDNA used as material had been derived from T cells, B-cell-depleted T cells, or PBMCs.

The Seattle patients, enrolled during active infection, were followed longitudinally. This clonotype was sampled from a man aged 30-40 years with COVID-19, enrolled during active disease. The rearrangement links TRBV5-1 to TRBJ2-7, with TRBD1 as a possible D gene (6 bases). Sequencing was done on a sample of peripheral blood. DNA of the CDR3: TGCGCCAGCAGCTCGACCACCCCCGACAGGATATACTACGAGCAGTACTTC. Encoded protein: CASSSTTPDRIYYEQYF.